These 24 T cell receptor beta chains were all obtained from the same sample, sequenced in a study of blood T cell repertoires in COVID-19. Sequenced by immunoSEQ multiplex PCR; TCRdb stores in-frame clones only, minus some. In the table there are 120,000 to 150,000 clones, approximately 81% of which are singletons. The source material was peripheral blood. Every receptor here comes from a human donor with acute or convalescent COVID-19. The donor label of this sample is uncertain.

The chain carries TRBV24-1 and TRBJ2-1; D might be TRBD2 (5 bases). With 1 base removed from V and 5 bases from J, the gap between germline ends came to 14 bases. This CDR3 is 16 amino acids long. Germline V gene sequence: CDR1 KGHDR, CDR2 SFDVKD. This CDR3 is CATSDLPSSFNNEQFF. In DNA form, the CDR3 reads TGTGCCACCAGTGATTTACCTAGCTCTTTCAACAATGAGCAGTTCTTC.

This clone was counted once. V gene TRBV4-3 combines with J gene TRBJ2-3, with D possibly TRBD2 on 6 matching bases. This CDR3 comprises 16 residues. V was cut by 2 bases and J by 2 bases, with 14 bases left in between. The germline V gene encodes CDR1 LGHNA and CDR2 YSLEER. CDR3 loop: CASSQQEGLPTDTQYF. The CDR3 DNA sequence: TGCGCCAGCAGCCAACAGGAGGGACTTCCCACAGATACGCAGTATTTT.

This clone was seen just once. The chain carries TRBV2 and TRBJ1-2, with D perhaps TRBD1 (6 bases). V was trimmed by 0 bases and J by 4 bases, leaving 9 bases between them. The CDR3 runs to 14 residues. CDR1 SNHLY and CDR2 FYNNEI come from the germline V gene. DNA for the CDR3: TGTGCCAGCAGTGAAGCCGGGGGGCCCTATGGCTACACCTTC. Its protein is CASSEAGGPYGYTF.

The chain is built from TRBV5-6 and TRBJ1-2; TRBD1 aligns across 9 bases. CDR1 is SGHDT and CDR2 is YYEEEE in the germline V gene. The CDR3 runs 14 residues. The ends lost 4 bases at V and 8 bases at J; junction bases unmatched: 9. The CDR3 sequence: CASSVGTGLSGYTF. For the CDR3, the DNA is TGTGCCAGCAGCGTTGGGACAGGGTTAAGCGGCTACACCTTC.

The chain employs TRBV3-1 (or the pseudogene TRBV3-2) and TRBJ1-1, with D hard to call. The CDR3 has 14 amino acids. Germline-derived CDR1 and CDR2 are LGHDT and YNNKEL (reference sequence). V lost 7 bases and J lost 6, with 18 bases in between. The DNA of the CDR3 is TGTGCCAGCACCCCTGACGGGGTTCAGGCTGAAGCTTTCTTT. Amino acid sequence: CASTPDGVQAEAFF.

The V gene is TRBV27, the J gene TRBJ2-5, with TRBD2 matching 8 bases. V lost 4 bases and J lost 7; bases outside the gene matches: 8. Germline V gives CDR1 MNHEY, CDR2 SMNVEV (reference sequence). This CDR3 has 14 amino acids. The CDR3 DNA reads as TGTGCCAGCAGTTCAACTAGCGGACGAGGGACCCAGTACTTC. It codes for CASSSTSGRGTQYF.

Worth noting for this clone: Other DNA sequences of this sample code for an identical CDR3. This sequence joins TRBV19 and TRBJ1-5; 10 bases are a match to TRBD1. CDR3 size: 15 residues. Germline V gene lookup returns CDR1 LNHDA and CDR2 SQIVND (reference sequence). Trimming took 2 bases from V and 4 from J; bases not matched to a gene: 2. DNA for the CDR3: TGTGCCAGTAGTATATGGGGACAGGGGAATCAGCCCCAGCATTTT. The encoded protein is CASSIWGQGNQPQHF.

The chain uses TRBV4-3 and TRBJ2-7, with TRBD2 matching over 9 bases. Germline V gene sequence: CDR1 LGHNA, CDR2 YSLEER. After removal of 2 bases from V and 0 bases from J, the junction contained 5 bases not matched to a gene. This CDR3 has 16 residues. CDR3 sequence (DNA): TGCGCCAGCAGCCAACGACTAGCGGAACTCTCCTACGAGCAGTACTTC. Amino acid sequence: CASSQRLAELSYEQYF.

The V gene is TRBV7-3, the J gene TRBJ1-2; 9 bases agree with TRBD1. Per the germline V gene, CDR1 is SGHTA and CDR2 is FQGTGA. V gave up 3 bases and J gave up 2 bases; unmatched junction bases: 1. CDR3 length: 14 residues. CDR3 loop: CASSLGQGNYGYTF. CDR3 sequence (DNA): TGTGCCAGCAGCTTGGGACAGGGAAACTATGGCTACACCTTC.

This CDR3 reads CASSQEGGDGLGNQPQHF. The CDR3 coding sequence is TGTGCCAGCAGCCAAGAAGGGGGTGATGGTCTGGGCAATCAGCCCCAGCATTTT. The rearrangement uses TRBV4-2 and TRBJ1-5; tentative D call: TRBD1 (6 bases). Trimming left V 0 bases short and J 2 bases short, with 17 bases between. Germline-derived CDR1 and CDR2 are LGHNA and YNFKEQ. The CDR3 runs to 18 residues.

This clone was observed a handful of times. The chain is built from TRBV7-3 and TRBJ1-1; D perhaps matches TRBD1 (5 bases). Trimming stripped 8 bases from V and 5 bases from J, with 15 bases between. There are 13 residues in the CDR3. The germline V gene has CDR1 SGHTA and CDR2 FQGTGA. The CDR3 protein is CASSMGGLTEAFF. CDR3 coding DNA: TGTGCCAGCTCAATGGGGGGTTTGACTGAAGCTTTCTTT.

The J gene is TRBJ2-7, the V gene TRBV7-2, with TRBD1 as a possible D gene (5 bases). Germline V gives CDR1 SGHTA, CDR2 FQGNSA. This CDR3 region has 13 residues. With 3 bases removed from V and 1 base from J, the gap between germline ends came to 7 bases. CDR3 sequence: CASSFDSSYEQYF. In DNA, the CDR3 is TGTGCCAGCAGCTTCGACAGTTCCTACGAGCAGTACTTC.

The chain combines TRBV5-5 with TRBJ2-5; D unresolved. The CDR3 consists of 13 residues. Looked up from germline, CDR1 is SGHKS and CDR2 is YYEKEE (reference sequence). Trimming took off 1 base at V and 1 base at J, with 5 bases between the two ends. This CDR3 reads CASSLWSQETQYF. The CDR3 bases are TGTGCCAGCAGCTTGTGGAGCCAAGAGACCCAGTACTTC.

The chain recombines TRBV6-6 with TRBJ1-2, with 11 bases that match TRBD1. V lost 6 bases to trimming and J lost 3 bases; unmatched junction nucleotides: 3. The CDR3 is made up of 14 amino acids. Germline V gene data show CDR1 as MNHNY and CDR2 as SVGAGI (reference sequence). The CDR3 nucleotides are TGTGCCAGCAGAAGGACAGGGGGCGACTATGGCTACACCTTC. Translation gives CASRRTGGDYGYTF.

The J gene is TRBJ2-7, the V gene TRBV5-1; 7 nucleotides match TRBD2. CDR3 length equals 14 residues. The J segment lost 7 bases and the V segment lost 4 bases, leaving 11 bases of the junction unmatched. In germline, CDR1 is SGHRS, CDR2 YFSETQ. The CDR3 region is CASSRTGGTGEQYF. The CDR3 DNA reads as TGCGCCAGCAGCCGGACGGGAGGAACGGGGGAGCAGTACTTC.

This chain joins TRBV5-1 and TRBJ1-2; 7 nucleotides line up with TRBD1. Looked up from germline, CDR1 is SGHRS and CDR2 is YFSETQ. The CDR3 loop spans 16 amino acids. The J segment lost 0 bases and the V segment lost 2 bases, leaving 7 bases of the junction unmatched. The CDR3 coding sequence is TGCGCCAGCAGCTTAACCTACAGGGGATCTAACTATGGCTACACCTTC. The encoded protein is CASSLTYRGSNYGYTF.

The chain carries TRBV3-1 (or the pseudogene TRBV3-2) and TRBJ1-1; no firm D call. Trimming took off 6 bases at V and 0 bases at J, with 14 bases between the two ends. The germline V gene encodes CDR1 LGHDT and CDR2 YNNKEL (reference sequence). The CDR3 contains 15 residues. Here the CDR3 reads CASSRGVQMNTEAFF. In DNA, the CDR3 is TGTGCCAGCAGTCGCGGGGTCCAGATGAACACTGAAGCTTTCTTT.

This clone has just one count. The rearrangement joins TRBV9 to TRBJ1-2, with D uncertain. Trimming removed 0 bases at V and 4 bases at J, with 16 bases between. The CDR3 has 16 residues. Germline CDR1 reads SGDLS; CDR2 reads YYNGEE. CDR3 DNA sequence: TGTGCCAGCAGCGTAGGGCATCGAGGAGAGGTCTATGGCTACACCTTC. Residues: CASSVGHRGEVYGYTF.

The chain carries TRBV6-6 and TRBJ2-2, with D maybe TRBD2 (6 bases). The CDR3 is made up of 15 amino acids. Germline V lookup: CDR1 MNHNY, CDR2 SVGAGI (reference sequence). Trimming cost V 6 bases and J 2 bases, with 13 bases left between them. This CDR3 reads CASRETGRNTGELFF. CDR3 in DNA: TGTGCCAGCAGGGAAACCGGGAGAAACACCGGGGAGCTGTTTTTT.

The chain joins TRBV28 to TRBJ1-3, with 11 bases identical to TRBD1. V shed 4 bases and J 7 bases; nucleotides not matched to a gene: 9. The CDR3 has 16 amino acids. Germline-derived CDR1 and CDR2 are MDHEN and SYDVKM. CDR3 sequence reads: CASSSTDRGPGNTIYF. The CDR3, as DNA: TGTGCCAGCAGTTCGACGGACAGGGGGCCCGGCAACACCATATATTTT. The whole variable domain, remainder taken from reference TRBV28 and TRBJ1-3, is DVKVTQSSRYLVKRTGEKVFLECVQDMDHENMFWYRQDPGLGLRLIYFSYDVKMKEKGDIPEGYSVSREKKERFSLILESASTNQTSMYLCASSSTDRGPGNTIYFGEGSWLTVV.

The chain joins TRBV5-1 to TRBJ2-7, with a tentative D call TRBD1 (5 bases). This CDR3 has 13 residues. CDR1 and CDR2 (germline): SGHRS, YFSETQ. V was shortened by 0 bases and J by 6 bases, with 10 bases between the two germline ends. Written as DNA, the CDR3 is TGCGCCAGCAGCTTGGAAGGGGAAGGCGAGCAGTACGTC. It specifies CASSLEGEGEQYV.

The CDR3 nucleotides are TGCGCCAGCAGGGGACAGGGATCCTCTGGAAACACCATATATTTT. It is translated as CASRGQGSSGNTIYF. The chain combines TRBV4-1 with TRBJ1-3, with 9 bases lining up with TRBD1. Germline V gives CDR1 MGHRA, CDR2 YSYEKL. The CDR3 has 15 residues. The V gene end was trimmed by 6 bases and the J gene end by 0 bases; junction bases not matched to a gene: 3.

The V call is TRBV10-3, the J call TRBJ1-5; no clear D gene. The CDR3 spans 15 residues. Trimming removed 2 bases from V and 0 bases from J, with 8 bases in between. Germline V gene data show CDR1 as ENHRY and CDR2 as SYGVKD. CDR3 bases: TGTGCCATCAGTGAGCGGTCGGGTAGCAATCAGCCCCAGCATTTT. Its translation is CAISERSGSNQPQHF.

This clone was counted a single time. J is TRBJ1-2 and V is TRBV7-8, with a tentative D call TRBD1 (5 bases). Germline V gene lookup returns CDR1 SGHVS and CDR2 FQNEAQ. Deletions cut 3 bases from V and 7 bases from J, with 15 bases between. The CDR3 is 14 amino acids. The CDR3, as DNA: TGTGCCAGCAGCTTTGGGGACTTCGATGCTGGCTACACCTTC. It specifies CASSFGDFDAGYTF.